Presented here are 2 T cell receptor beta chains from one specimen sequenced in a study of molecular identifiers for immune sequencing clone quantification. TCRdb ran MiXCR on the PCR reads and lists one entry per CDR3 protein. This repertoire shows roughly 630,000 distinct CDR3 sequences, 25% found once; its top ten account for about 0.78%. What was sequenced was naive CD8+ T cells from blood, with Jurkat cell RNA spiked in. This sample's subset: FACS-sorted CD8+CD4-CCR7+CD45RA+ naive T cells. The receptors originated from a human donor in good health. Some libraries in this study had Jurkat cell RNA spiked in.

This rearrangement joins TRBV5-8 to TRBJ2-1; tentatively, D is TRBD2 (7 bases). Germline CDR1 and CDR2: SGHTS and YDEGEE. With 4 bases removed from V and 0 bases from J, the gap between germline ends came to 14 bases. The CDR3 is 16 amino acids. CDR3 sequence: CASSIAGANSYNEQFF. As DNA, the CDR3 is TGTGCCAGCAGCATCGCGGGGGCAAACTCCTACAATGAGCAGTTCTTC.

Concerning this clonotype: This may come from a read error, since a much larger clone is one base off. The CDR3 loop reads CASSLEGAKYTGELFF. The CDR3 DNA is TGTGCCAGCAGTCTCGAGGGGGCAAAATACACCGGGGAGCTGTTTTTT. The J gene is TRBJ2-2, the V gene TRBV12-3 or TRBV12-4; 7 positions match TRBD1. V lost 5 bases to trimming and J lost 3 bases; unmatched junction nucleotides: 9. The CDR3 is 16 residues long.